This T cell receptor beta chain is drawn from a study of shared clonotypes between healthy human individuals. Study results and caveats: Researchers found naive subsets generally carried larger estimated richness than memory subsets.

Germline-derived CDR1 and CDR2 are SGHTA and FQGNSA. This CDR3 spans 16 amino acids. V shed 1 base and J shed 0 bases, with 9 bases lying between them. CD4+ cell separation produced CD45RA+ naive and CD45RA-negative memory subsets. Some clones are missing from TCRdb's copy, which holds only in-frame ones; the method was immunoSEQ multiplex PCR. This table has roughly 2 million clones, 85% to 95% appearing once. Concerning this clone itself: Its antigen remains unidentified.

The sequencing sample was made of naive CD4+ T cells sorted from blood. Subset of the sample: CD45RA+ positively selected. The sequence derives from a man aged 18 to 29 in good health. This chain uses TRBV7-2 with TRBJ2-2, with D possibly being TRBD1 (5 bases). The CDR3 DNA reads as TGTGCCAGCAGCTTAGTGGCAGGGACGAACACCGGGGAGCTGTTTTTT. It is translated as CASSLVAGTNTGELFF.